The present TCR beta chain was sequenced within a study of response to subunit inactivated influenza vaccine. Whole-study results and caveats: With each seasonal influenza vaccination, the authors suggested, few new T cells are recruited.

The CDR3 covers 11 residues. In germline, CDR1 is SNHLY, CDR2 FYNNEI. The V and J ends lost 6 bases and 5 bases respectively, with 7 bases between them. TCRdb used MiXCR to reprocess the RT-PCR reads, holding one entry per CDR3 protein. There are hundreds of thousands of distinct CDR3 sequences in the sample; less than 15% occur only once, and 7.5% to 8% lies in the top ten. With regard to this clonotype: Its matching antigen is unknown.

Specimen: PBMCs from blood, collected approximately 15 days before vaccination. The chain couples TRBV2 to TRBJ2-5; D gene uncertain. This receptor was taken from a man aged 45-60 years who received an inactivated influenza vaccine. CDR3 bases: TGTGCCAGCAGAATTGGGGAGACCCAGTACTTC. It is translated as CASRIGETQYF.